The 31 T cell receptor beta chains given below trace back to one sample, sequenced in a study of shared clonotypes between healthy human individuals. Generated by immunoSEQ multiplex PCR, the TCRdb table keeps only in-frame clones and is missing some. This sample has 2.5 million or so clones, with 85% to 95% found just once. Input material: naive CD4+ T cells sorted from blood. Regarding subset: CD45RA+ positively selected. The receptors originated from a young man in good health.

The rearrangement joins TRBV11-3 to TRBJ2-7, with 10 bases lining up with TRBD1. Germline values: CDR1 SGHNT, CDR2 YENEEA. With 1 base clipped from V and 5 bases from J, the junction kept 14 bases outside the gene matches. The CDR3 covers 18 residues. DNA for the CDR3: TGTGCCAGCAGCTTAGCCAAAGGGGGACAGGGGATGAGCGACGAGCAGTACTTC. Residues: CASSLAKGGQGMSDEQYF. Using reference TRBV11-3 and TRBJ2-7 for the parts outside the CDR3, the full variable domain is EAGVVQSPRYKIIEKKQPVAFWCNPISGHNTLYWYLQNLGQGPELLIRYENEEAVDDSQLPKDRFSAERLKGVDSTLKIQPAELGDSAVYLCASSLAKGGQGMSDEQYFGPGTRLTVT.

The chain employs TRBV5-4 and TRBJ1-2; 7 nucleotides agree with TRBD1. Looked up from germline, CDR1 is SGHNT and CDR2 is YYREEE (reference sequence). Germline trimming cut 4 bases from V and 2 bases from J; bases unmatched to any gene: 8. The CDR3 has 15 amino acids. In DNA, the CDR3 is TGTGCCAGCAGCGCTACAGGGGTCAACAACTATGGCTACACCTTC. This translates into CASSATGVNNYGYTF.

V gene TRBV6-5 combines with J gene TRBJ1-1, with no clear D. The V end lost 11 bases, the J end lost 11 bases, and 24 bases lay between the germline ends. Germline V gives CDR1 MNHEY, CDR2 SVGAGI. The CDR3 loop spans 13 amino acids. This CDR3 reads CAGGDDPKKVAFF. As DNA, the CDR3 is TGTGCCGGCGGAGACGACCCTAAAAAGGTCGCTTTCTTT.

The CDR3 reads CASRGLRTYGYTF. For the CDR3, the DNA is TGTGCCAGCAGAGGACTTCGAACCTATGGCTACACCTTC. This chain uses TRBV11-2 with TRBJ1-2, with D uncertain. This CDR3 comprises 13 residues. CDR1 is SGHAT and CDR2 is FQNNGV in the germline V gene. Trimming removed 6 bases at V and 4 bases at J, with 12 bases between.

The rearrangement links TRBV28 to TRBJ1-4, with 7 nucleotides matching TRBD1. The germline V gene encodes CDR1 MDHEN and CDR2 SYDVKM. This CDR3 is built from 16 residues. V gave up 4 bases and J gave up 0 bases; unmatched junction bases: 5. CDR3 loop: CASSSGQASTNEKLFF. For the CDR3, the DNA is TGTGCCAGCAGTTCCGGACAGGCTTCAACTAATGAAAAACTGTTTTTT.

For the CDR3, the DNA is TGCGCCAGCAGCTTGGACCTTACTAGCACAGATACGCAGTATTTT. Its protein product is CASSLDLTSTDTQYF. The chain couples TRBV5-1 to TRBJ2-3, with D unresolved. With 0 bases removed from V and 0 bases from J, the gap between germline ends came to 8 bases. CDR3 length equals 15 residues. Germline CDR1 reads SGHRS; CDR2 reads YFSETQ.

CDR3 sequence reads: CSFGTAYEQYF. CDR3 nucleotide sequence: TGCAGCTTTGGGACAGCATACGAGCAGTACTTC. V is TRBV29-1 and J is TRBJ2-7; 7 bases fit TRBD1. The CDR3 spans 11 residues. The germline gives CDR1 SQVTM, CDR2 ANQGSEA. Unmatched junction bases numbered 5, after V lost 8 bases and J lost 4 bases.

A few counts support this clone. The CDR3 DNA sequence: TGTGCCAGCAGCTCCGATTCACCCCTCCACTTT. Residues: CASSSDSPLHF. This chain joins TRBV7-9 and TRBJ1-6; D remains unclear. The ends were cut back, 4 bases at V and 8 bases at J, with 3 bases in the middle. The CDR3 is made up of 11 amino acids. Germline lookup yields CDR1 SEHNR and CDR2 FQNEAQ (reference sequence).

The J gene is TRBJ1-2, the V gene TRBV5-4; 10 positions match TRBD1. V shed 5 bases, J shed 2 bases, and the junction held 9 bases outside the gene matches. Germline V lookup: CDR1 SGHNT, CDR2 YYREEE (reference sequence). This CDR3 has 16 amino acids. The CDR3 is CASSLPGQGMNYGYTF. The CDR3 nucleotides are TGTGCCAGCAGTCTTCCGGGACAGGGGATGAACTATGGCTACACCTTC.

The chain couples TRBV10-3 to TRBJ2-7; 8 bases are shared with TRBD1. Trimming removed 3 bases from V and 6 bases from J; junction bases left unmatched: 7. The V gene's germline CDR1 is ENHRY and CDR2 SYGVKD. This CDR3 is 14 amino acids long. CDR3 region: CAISDGGTGAEQYF. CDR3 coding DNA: TGTGCCATCAGTGATGGGGGGACAGGTGCCGAGCAGTACTTC.

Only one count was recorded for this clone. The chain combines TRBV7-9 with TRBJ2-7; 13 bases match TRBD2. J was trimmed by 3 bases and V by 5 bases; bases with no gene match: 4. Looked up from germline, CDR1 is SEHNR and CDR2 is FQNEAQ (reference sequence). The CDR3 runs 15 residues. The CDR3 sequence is CASSKGLAGYYEQYF. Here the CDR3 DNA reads TGTGCCAGCAGCAAGGGACTAGCGGGGTACTACGAGCAGTACTTC. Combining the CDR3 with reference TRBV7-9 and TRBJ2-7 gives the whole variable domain DTGVSQNPRHKITKRGQNVTFRCDPISEHNRLYWYRQTLGQGPEFLTYFQNEAQLEKSRLLSDRFSAERPKGSFSTLEIQRTEQGDSAMYLCASSKGLAGYYEQYFGPGTRLTVT.

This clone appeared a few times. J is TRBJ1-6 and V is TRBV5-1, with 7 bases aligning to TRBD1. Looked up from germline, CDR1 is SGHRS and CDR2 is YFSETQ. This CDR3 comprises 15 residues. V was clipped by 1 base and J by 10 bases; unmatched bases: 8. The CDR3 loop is CASSLYDREQSPLHF. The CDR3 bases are TGCGCCAGCAGCTTGTACGACAGGGAACAATCACCCCTCCACTTT.

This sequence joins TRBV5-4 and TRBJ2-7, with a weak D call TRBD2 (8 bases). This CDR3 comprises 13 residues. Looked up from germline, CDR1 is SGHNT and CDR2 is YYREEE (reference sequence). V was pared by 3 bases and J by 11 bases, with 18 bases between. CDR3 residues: CASSSAGRGRKYF. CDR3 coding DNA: TGTGCCAGCAGCTCCGCCGGGAGGGGGCGAAAGTACTTC.

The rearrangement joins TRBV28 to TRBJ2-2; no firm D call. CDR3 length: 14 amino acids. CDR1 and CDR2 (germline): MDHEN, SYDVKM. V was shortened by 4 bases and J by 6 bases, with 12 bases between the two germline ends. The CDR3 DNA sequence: TGTGCCAGCAGTTCAATTCAAGGCCCCGGGGAGCTGTTTTTT. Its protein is CASSSIQGPGELFF.

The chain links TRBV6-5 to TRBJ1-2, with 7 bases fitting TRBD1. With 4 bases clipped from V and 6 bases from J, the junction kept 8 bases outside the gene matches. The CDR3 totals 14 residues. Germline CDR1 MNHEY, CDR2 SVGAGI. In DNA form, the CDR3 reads TGTGCCAGCAGTTTCAAGACAGGGATCCATGGCTACACCTTC. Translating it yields CASSFKTGIHGYTF.

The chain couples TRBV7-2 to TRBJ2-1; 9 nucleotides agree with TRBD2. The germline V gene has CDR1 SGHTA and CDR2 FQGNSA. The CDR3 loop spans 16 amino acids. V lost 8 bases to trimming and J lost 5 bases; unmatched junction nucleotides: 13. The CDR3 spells CASGPDFIAGDNEQFF. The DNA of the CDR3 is TGTGCCAGCGGACCCGATTTTATAGCGGGAGACAATGAGCAGTTCTTC.

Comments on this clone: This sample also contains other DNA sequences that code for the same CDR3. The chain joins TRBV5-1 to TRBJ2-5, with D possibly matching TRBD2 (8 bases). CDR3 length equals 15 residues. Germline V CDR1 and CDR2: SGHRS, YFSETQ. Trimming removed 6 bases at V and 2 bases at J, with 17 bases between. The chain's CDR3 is CASTPGGGGQETQYF. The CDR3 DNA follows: TGCGCCAGCACCCCGGGAGGGGGCGGGCAAGAGACCCAGTACTTC.

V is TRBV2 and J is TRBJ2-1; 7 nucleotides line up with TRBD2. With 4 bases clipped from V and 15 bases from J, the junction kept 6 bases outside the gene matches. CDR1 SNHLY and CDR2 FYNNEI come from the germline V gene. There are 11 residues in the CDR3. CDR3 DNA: TGTGCCAGCAGTGCCAGACTAGCCCGGTTCTTC. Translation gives CASSARLARFF.

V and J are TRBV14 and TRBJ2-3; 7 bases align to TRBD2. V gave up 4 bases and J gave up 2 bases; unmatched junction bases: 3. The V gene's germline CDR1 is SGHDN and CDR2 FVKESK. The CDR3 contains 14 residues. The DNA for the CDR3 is TGTGCCAGCAGCCGGCGGGAGTACACAGATACGCAGTATTTT. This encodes CASSRREYTDTQYF.

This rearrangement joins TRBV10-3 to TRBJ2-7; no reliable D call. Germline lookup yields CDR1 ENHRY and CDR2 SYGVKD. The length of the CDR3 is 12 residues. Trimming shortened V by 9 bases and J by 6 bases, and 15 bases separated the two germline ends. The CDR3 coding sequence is TGTGCCATGTCCCAAATGGGCGGCGAGCAGTACTTC. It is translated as CAMSQMGGEQYF.

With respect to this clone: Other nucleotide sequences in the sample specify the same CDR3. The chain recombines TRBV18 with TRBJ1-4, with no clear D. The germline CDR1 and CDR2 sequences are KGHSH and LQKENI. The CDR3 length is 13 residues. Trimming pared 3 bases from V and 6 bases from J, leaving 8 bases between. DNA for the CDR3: TGTGCCAGCTCACCTAGTCTAGATGAAAAACTGTTTTTT. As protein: CASSPSLDEKLFF.

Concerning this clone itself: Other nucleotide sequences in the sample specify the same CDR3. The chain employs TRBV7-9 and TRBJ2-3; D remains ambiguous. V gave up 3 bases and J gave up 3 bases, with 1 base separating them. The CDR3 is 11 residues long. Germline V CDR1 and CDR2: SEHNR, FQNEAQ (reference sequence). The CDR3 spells CASSFTDTQYF. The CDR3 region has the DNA TGTGCCAGCAGCTTTACAGATACGCAGTATTTT.

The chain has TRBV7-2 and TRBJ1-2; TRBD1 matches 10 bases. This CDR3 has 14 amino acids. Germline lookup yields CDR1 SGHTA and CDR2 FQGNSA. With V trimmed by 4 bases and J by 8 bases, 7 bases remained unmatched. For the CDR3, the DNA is TGTGCCAGCAGCTCGTGGACAGGGGGTGAAGGCTACACCTTC. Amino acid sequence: CASSSWTGGEGYTF.

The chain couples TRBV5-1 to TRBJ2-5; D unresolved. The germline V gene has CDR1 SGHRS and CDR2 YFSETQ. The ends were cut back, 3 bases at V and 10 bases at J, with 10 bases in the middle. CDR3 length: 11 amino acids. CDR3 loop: CASSSASNQYF. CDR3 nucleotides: TGCGCCAGCAGCTCAGCAAGTAACCAGTACTTC.

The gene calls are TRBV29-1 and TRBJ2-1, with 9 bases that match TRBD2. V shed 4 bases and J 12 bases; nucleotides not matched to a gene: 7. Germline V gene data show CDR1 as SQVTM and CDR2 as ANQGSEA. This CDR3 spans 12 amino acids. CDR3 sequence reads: CSVGTAGGLQFF. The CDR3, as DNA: TGCAGCGTTGGGACGGCGGGAGGGCTGCAGTTCTTC.

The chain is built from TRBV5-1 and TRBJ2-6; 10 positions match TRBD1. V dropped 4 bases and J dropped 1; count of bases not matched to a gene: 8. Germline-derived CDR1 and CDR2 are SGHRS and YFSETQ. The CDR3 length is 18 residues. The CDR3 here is CASSRRQGALSGANVLTF. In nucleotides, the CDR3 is TGCGCCAGCAGCCGACGACAGGGGGCCCTTTCTGGGGCCAACGTCCTGACTTTC.

CDR3 protein: CAWAGLTHEQYF. The CDR3 DNA sequence: TGTGCCTGGGCGGGCCTTACCCACGAGCAGTACTTC. The chain links TRBV30 to TRBJ2-7; D may be TRBD2 (5 bases). The CDR3 is made up of 12 amino acids. Trimming cost V 5 bases and J 5 bases, with 13 bases left between them. From germline, CDR1 is GTSNPN and CDR2 SVGIG (reference sequence). Drawing the rest from reference TRBV30 and TRBJ2-7, the complete variable domain is SQTIHQWPATLVQPVGSPLSLECTVEGTSNPNLYWYRQAAGRGLQLLFYSVGIGQISSEVPQNLSASRPQDRQFILSSKKLLLSDSGFYLCAWAGLTHEQYFGPGTRLTVT.

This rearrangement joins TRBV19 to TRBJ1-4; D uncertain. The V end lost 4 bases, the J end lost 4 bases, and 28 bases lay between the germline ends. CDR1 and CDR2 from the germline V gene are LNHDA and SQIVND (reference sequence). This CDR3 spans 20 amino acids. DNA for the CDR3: TGTGCCAGTAGTAGCCCCCTACTTCTCCGGTCTTCGGACGGTAATGAAAAACTGTTTTTT. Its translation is CASSSPLLLRSSDGNEKLFF.

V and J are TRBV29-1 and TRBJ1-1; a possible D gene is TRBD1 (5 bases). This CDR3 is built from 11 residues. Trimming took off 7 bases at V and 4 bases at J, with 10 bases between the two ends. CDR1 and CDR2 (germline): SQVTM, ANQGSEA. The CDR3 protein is CSGGEGTEAFF. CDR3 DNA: TGCAGCGGGGGGGAGGGCACTGAAGCTTTCTTT.

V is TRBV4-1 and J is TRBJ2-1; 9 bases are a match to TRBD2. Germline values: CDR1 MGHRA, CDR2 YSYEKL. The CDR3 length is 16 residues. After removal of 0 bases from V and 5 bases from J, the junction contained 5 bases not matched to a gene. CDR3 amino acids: CASSQDLGLADNEQFF. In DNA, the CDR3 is TGCGCCAGCAGCCAAGATCTGGGACTAGCCGACAATGAGCAGTTCTTC.

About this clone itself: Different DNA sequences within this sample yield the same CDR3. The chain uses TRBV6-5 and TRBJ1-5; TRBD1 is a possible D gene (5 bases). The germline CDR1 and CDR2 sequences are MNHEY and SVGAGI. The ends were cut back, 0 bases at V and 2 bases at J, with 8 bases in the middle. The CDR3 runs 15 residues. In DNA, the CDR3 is TGTGCCAGCAGTTACTCGGGCAGGGGCAATCAGCCCCAGCATTTT. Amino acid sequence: CASSYSGRGNQPQHF.